This TCR beta chain is drawn from a study of OX40 agonist ivuxolimab in advanced cancers. Study background: Enrollees could have had prior anti-PD-1, anti-PD-L1 or anti-CTLA-4 therapy, which over 35% had received.

V was clipped by 8 bases and J by 5 bases; unmatched bases: 7. CDR3 length equals 14 residues. Germline assignment: CDR1 MNHNY and CDR2 SVGAGI (reference sequence). Autoimmune disease history or systemic immunosuppression disqualified patients. Method: immunoSEQ multiplex PCR; TCRdb's copy keeps in-frame clones and lacks some. The sample records tens of thousands of clones, roughly 80% being singletons. The receptor was isolated from an adult with an advanced solid tumor such as melanoma, head and neck, liver or kidney cancer. Sequenced here: CD4+ or CD8+ T cells sorted from blood, sampled in a trial of the OX40 agonist ivuxolimab. V is TRBV6-6 and J is TRBJ2-3; 10 positions agree with TRBD2. CDR3 nucleotide sequence: TGTGCCAGCGATAAAGCGGGAGGGATAGATACGCAGTATTTT. It encodes CASDKAGGIDTQYF.